The source of this TCR beta chain is a study of radiotherapy plus CTLA-4 blockade in lung cancer. Looking at the study overall: In 18% of patients, objective responses were seen; 30% to 35% had disease control. Findings of the study overall: In blood, after radiotherapy plus ipilimumab, tumor-derived TCR clones expanded. Reportedly, early blood T cell clone dynamics best predicted response, with interferon-beta.

Some clones are missing from TCRdb's copy, which holds only in-frame ones; the method was immunoSEQ multiplex PCR. Of about 95,000 clones in the sample, about 83% were seen once. The V and J ends lost 6 bases and 1 base, in that order; junction bases with no gene match: 4. The CDR3 contains 14 residues. CDR1 MNHEY and CDR2 SVGAGI come from the germline V gene. With ipilimumab providing CTLA-4 blockade, focal radiation was administered to patients who had chemo-refractory metastatic non-small-cell lung cancer. Notes on this clone: Its antigen is unidentified.

The source of this sequence is a human donor with non-small cell lung cancer who had stable disease on radiotherapy plus ipilimumab. V gene TRBV6-5 combines with J gene TRBJ1-1; 8 nucleotides line up with TRBD1. The sample here was peripheral blood, taken from a patient treated with radiotherapy plus ipilimumab. CDR3: CASSRGRTNTEAFF. CDR3 bases: TGTGCCAGCAGCAGGGGGCGAACGAACACTGAAGCTTTCTTT.